This is a list of T cell receptor beta chains from one sample in a study of PD-1 blockade in mismatch repair-deficient tumors. The method was immunoSEQ multiplex PCR; TCRdb's version includes in-frame clones alone and lacks a portion of them. This table has roughly 120,000 clones, 65% to 80% appearing once. Material: peripheral blood, obtained around 60 weeks after starting pembrolizumab. All receptors derive from an adult with mismatch repair-deficient cancer. The CDR3 runs from the conserved cysteine through the conserved F or W. Each record gives: J gene, CDR3 length, D gene, V gene, CDR3 protein, CDR3 DNA. D genes are given only for firm matches.

J: TRBJ2-2; length: 16; D: TRBD2; V: TRBV5-1; CDR3: CASSPGGLAGVWELFF; DNA: TGCGCCAGCAGCCCGGGAGGACTAGCGGGAGTATGGGAGCTGTTTTTT
J: TRBJ2-7; length: 15; D: -; V: TRBV28; CDR3: CASSLTGLETYEQYF; DNA: TGTGCCAGCAGCCTTACAGGGCTAGAGACCTACGAGCAGTACTTC
J: TRBJ1-2; length: 13; D: -; V: TRBV4-3; CDR3: CASSQEVDYGYTF; DNA: TGCGCCAGCAGCCAAGAAGTGGACTATGGCTACACCTTC
J: TRBJ2-1; length: 15; D: TRBD1; V: TRBV5-1; CDR3: CASSPRDRGLDEQFF; DNA: TGCGCCAGCTCACCCCGGGACAGGGGGCTCGATGAGCAGTTCTTC
J: TRBJ2-1; length: 13; D: -; V: TRBV28; CDR3: CASSLLAFGEQFF; DNA: TGTGCCAGCAGTTTATTGGCATTTGGAGAGCAGTTCTTC
J: TRBJ2-1; length: 17; D: -; V: TRBV5-1; CDR3: CASSLDETGTQYNEQFF; DNA: TGCGCCAGCAGCTTGGATGAAACCGGGACTCAATACAATGAGCAGTTCTTC
J: TRBJ2-5; length: 12; D: -; V: TRBV19; CDR3: CASSGWGETQYF; DNA: TGTGCCAGTTCAGGGTGGGGAGAGACCCAGTACTTC
J: TRBJ2-7; length: 14; D: -; V: TRBV9; CDR3: CASSVGQGPYEQYF; DNA: TGTGCCAGCAGCGTAGGGCAGGGTCCCTACGAGCAGTACTTC
J: TRBJ1-1; length: 15; D: -; V: TRBV7-9; CDR3: CASSHPWADNTEAFF; DNA: TGTGCCAGCAGCCACCCCTGGGCAGATAACACTGAAGCTTTCTTT
J: TRBJ2-7; length: 15; D: -; V: TRBV5-5; CDR3: CASSFGDTFTYEQYF; DNA: TGTGCCAGCAGCTTTGGGGACACCTTTACCTACGAGCAGTACTTC